These 16 T cell receptor beta chains were sequenced from one sample in a study of blood T cell repertoires in COVID-19. Generated by immunoSEQ multiplex PCR, the TCRdb table keeps only in-frame clones and is missing some. The sample contains tens of thousands of clones, roughly nine tenths of which appear only once. The specimen was peripheral blood. These receptors originate from a human donor in a cohort sampled during active COVID-19.

The rearrangement links TRBV7-2 to TRBJ1-4; D is perhaps TRBD1 (5 bases). Trimming removed 8 bases at V and 5 bases at J, with 15 bases between. This CDR3 is 14 amino acids long. Germline V CDR1 and CDR2: SGHTA, FQGNSA. CDR3 DNA sequence: TGTGCCAGCGCGACAGCCCCCTTAAATGAAAAACTGTTTTTT. Amino acids: CASATAPLNEKLFF.

The gene calls are TRBV14 and TRBJ1-1; 10 bases are shared with TRBD1. The germline gives CDR1 SGHDN, CDR2 FVKESK. The CDR3 totals 13 residues. J lost 7 bases, V lost 4 bases, and 3 bases had no gene match. DNA for the CDR3: TGTGCCAGCAGCCTTGGACAGGGGGGTGAAGCTTTCTTT. Amino acids: CASSLGQGGEAFF. The full variable domain, with the rest looked up from reference TRBV14 and TRBJ1-1, is EAGVTQFPSHSVIEKGQTVTLRCDPISGHDNLYWYRRVMGKEIKFLLHFVKESKQDESGMPNNRFLAERTGGTYSTLKVQPAELEDSGVYFCASSLGQGGEAFFGQGTRLTVV.

This chain uses TRBV29-1 with TRBJ1-2; 9 nucleotides match TRBD1. CDR1 is SQVTM, CDR2 ANQGSEA, per germline. This CDR3 has 13 residues. Trimming took 7 bases from V and 4 from J; bases not matched to a gene: 7. In DNA, the CDR3 is TGCAGCGCTGGACAGGGGATGGGCTATGGCTACACCTTC. This translates into CSAGQGMGYGYTF. The full variable domain, completed using reference TRBV29-1 and TRBJ1-2, is SAVISQKPSRDICQRGTSLTIQCQVDSQVTMMFWYRQQPGQSLTLIATANQGSEATYESGFVIDKFPISRPNLTFSTLTVSNMSPEDSSIYLCSAGQGMGYGYTFGSGTRLTVV.

The genes are TRBV18 and TRBJ2-7; a possible D gene is TRBD1 (6 bases). The CDR3 covers 13 residues. Germline CDR1 is KGHSH and CDR2 is LQKENI. Trimming cost V 3 bases and J 6 bases, with 12 bases left between them. The DNA of the CDR3 is TGTGCCAGCTCACCTCACAGGGTCGGCGAGCAGTACTTC. It translates to CASSPHRVGEQYF.

The chain carries TRBV5-5 and TRBJ1-6; no reliable D call. The V gene's germline CDR1 is SGHKS and CDR2 YYEKEE (reference sequence). CDR3 length equals 15 residues. Trimming cost V 2 bases and J 7 bases, with 13 bases left between them. CDR3 in amino acids: CASSFGHGVNSPLHF. CDR3 bases: TGTGCCAGCAGCTTCGGCCATGGAGTAAATTCACCCCTCCACTTT.

J is TRBJ1-4 and V is TRBV5-1; possibly TRBD1 for D (6 bases). Germline CDR1 is SGHRS and CDR2 is YFSETQ. The V end was cut by 0 bases, the J end by 8 bases, with 14 bases between. This CDR3 contains 15 residues. CDR3 amino acids: CASSLGTGRGEKLFF. The CDR3 bases are TGCGCCAGCAGCTTGGGTACAGGGAGAGGGGAAAAACTGTTTTTT.

The V and J genes are TRBV4-3 and TRBJ2-6; D is perhaps TRBD1 (5 bases). CDR1 is LGHNA, CDR2 YSLEER, per germline. V was clipped by 3 bases and J by 0 bases, with 9 bases between them. CDR3 length equals 16 residues. The CDR3 protein is CASSQGLTSGANVLTF. In DNA form, the CDR3 reads TGCGCCAGCAGCCAGGGGCTGACCTCTGGGGCCAACGTCCTGACTTTC.

This clone was detected once. The chain couples TRBV19 to TRBJ1-3, with D perhaps matching TRBD1 (6 bases). Germline-derived CDR1 and CDR2 are LNHDA and SQIVND (reference sequence). The CDR3 covers 14 residues. V lost 3 bases to trimming and J lost 14 bases, with 20 bases between them. CDR3 nucleotide sequence: TGTGCCAGTAGTATGCGGGGGGCCGCCCGCCTAGTATATTTT. Protein sequence: CASSMRGAARLVYF.

The V gene is TRBV7-9, the J gene TRBJ1-5; TRBD1 matches at 7 bases. The CDR3 totals 15 residues. Losses at the gene ends were 5 bases for V and 1 base for J; bases not matched to a gene: 5. The germline V gene encodes CDR1 SEHNR and CDR2 FQNEAQ (reference sequence). Here the CDR3 reads CASSLTGVSNQPQHF. The CDR3, as DNA: TGTGCCAGCAGCCTAACAGGGGTAAGCAATCAGCCCCAGCATTTT.

The chain employs TRBV10-3 and TRBJ1-3; TRBD1 aligns across 9 bases. The junction had 9 bases not matched to a gene; V was cut back by 6 bases and J by 3 bases. There are 16 residues in the CDR3. In germline, CDR1 is ENHRY, CDR2 SYGVKD. Here the CDR3 DNA reads TGTGCCATCAGGACGGGACAGGGAGCCGTTGGAAACACCATATATTTT. Translating it yields CAIRTGQGAVGNTIYF.

The chain carries TRBV29-1 and TRBJ1-2, with D possibly matching TRBD1 (5 bases). Trimming removed 1 base from V and 4 bases from J, with 10 bases in between. This CDR3 is 13 amino acids long. Per the germline V gene, CDR1 is SQVTM and CDR2 is ANQGSEA. The CDR3 sequence: CSVEAPQVYGYTF. Written as DNA, the CDR3 is TGCAGCGTTGAAGCCCCACAGGTCTATGGCTACACCTTC.

This CDR3 reads CASSQRQGSGNTIYF. CDR3 bases: TGCGCCAGCAGCCAAAGACAGGGGTCGGGAAACACCATATATTTT. This chain connects TRBV4-1 to TRBJ1-3; 8 bases are shared with TRBD1. Trimming cost V 2 bases and J 4 bases; bases outside gene matches: 4. CDR1 is MGHRA, CDR2 YSYEKL, per germline. There are 15 residues in the CDR3.

The chain links TRBV2 to TRBJ2-1, with D possibly TRBD2 on 5 matching bases. This CDR3 region has 14 residues. V lost 6 bases, J lost 8 bases, and 17 bases lay in between. Germline CDR1 reads SNHLY; CDR2 reads FYNNEI. The CDR3 DNA follows: TGTGCCAGCAGCCGCCGGCGGGTTGGCGATGAGCAGTTCTTC. Residues: CASSRRRVGDEQFF.

This clone was detected only once. This chain uses TRBV10-3 with TRBJ2-7, with D possibly TRBD2 on 5 matching bases. Germline CDR1 ENHRY, CDR2 SYGVKD. V was cut by 6 bases and J by 2 bases, with 17 bases left in between. The CDR3 covers 15 residues. This CDR3 reads CAIRPFGVGTYEQYF. The DNA of the CDR3 is TGTGCCATCAGACCCTTCGGGGTTGGGACCTACGAGCAGTACTTC.

This clone was counted only a few times. This chain links TRBV5-4 with TRBJ2-7, with D perhaps matching TRBD2 (6 bases). V lost 3 bases and J lost 0, with 7 bases in between. The germline CDR1 and CDR2 sequences are SGHNT and YYREEE (reference sequence). The CDR3 has 13 residues. The CDR3 DNA sequence: TGTGCCAGCAGCTCGGGGGTCTCCTACGAGCAGTACTTC. Residues: CASSSGVSYEQYF.

The chain couples TRBV6-6 to TRBJ1-1, with TRBD1 as a possible D gene (6 bases). Germline V lookup: CDR1 MNHNY, CDR2 SVGAGI (reference sequence). The CDR3 covers 16 residues. V was clipped by 2 bases and J by 4 bases, with 17 bases between them. CDR3 sequence (DNA): TGTGCCAGCAGTTACGGTGGGGGGGGCGAGGGCACTGAAGCTTTCTTT. It yields the protein CASSYGGGGEGTEAFF.